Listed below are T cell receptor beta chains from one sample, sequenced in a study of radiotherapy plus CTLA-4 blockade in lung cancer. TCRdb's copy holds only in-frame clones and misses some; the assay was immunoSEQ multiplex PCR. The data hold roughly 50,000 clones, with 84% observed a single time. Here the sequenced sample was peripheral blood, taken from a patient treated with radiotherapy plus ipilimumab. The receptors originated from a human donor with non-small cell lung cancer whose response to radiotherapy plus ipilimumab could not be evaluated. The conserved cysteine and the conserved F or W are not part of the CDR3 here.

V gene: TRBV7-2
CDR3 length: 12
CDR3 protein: ASSAQQGALGYT

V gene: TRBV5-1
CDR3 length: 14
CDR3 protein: ASSPGTSGRSDEQY

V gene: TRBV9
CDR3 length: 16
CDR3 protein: ASSVRTGINSGANVLT

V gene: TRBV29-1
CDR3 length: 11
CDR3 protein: SGFLGQANEQF

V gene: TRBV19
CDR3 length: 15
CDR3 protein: ASSVLLAGGPGNEQF

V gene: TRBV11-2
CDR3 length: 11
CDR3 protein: ASSLGGQNEQF

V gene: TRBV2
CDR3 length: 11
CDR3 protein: ASSGLAGNEQF

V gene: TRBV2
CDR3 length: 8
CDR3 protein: ASRWQEAF

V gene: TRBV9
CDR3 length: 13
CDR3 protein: ASSVLAGGGNEQF

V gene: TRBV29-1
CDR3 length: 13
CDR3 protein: SVTGQGTSNYGYT

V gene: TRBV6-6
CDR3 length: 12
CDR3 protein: ASSWRAENTEAF

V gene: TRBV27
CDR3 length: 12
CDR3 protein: ASSLPGINSEQF

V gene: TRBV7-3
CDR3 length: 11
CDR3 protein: ASSPSSGAEQY

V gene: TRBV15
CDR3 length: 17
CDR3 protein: ATSSDYGGLAGGADEQY

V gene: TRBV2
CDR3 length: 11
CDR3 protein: ASSRDRQETQY

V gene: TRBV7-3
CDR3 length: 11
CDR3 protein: ASSFAHLYEQY

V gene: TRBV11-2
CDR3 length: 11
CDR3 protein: ASSPTGGNGYT

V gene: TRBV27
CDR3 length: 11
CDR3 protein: ASSLGHSYEQY

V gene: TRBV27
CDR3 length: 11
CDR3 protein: ASSFAGTYEQY

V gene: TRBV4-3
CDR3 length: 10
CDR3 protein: ASSQDAGPTY

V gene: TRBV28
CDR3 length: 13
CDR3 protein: ASTSGVRVTGELF

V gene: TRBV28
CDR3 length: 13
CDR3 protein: ASSSLAGGPVEQY

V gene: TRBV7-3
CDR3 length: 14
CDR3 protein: ASSPPAGLNTGELF

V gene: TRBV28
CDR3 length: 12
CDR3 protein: ASTPRGAGSPLH

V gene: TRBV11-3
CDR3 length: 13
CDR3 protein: ASSLGASVGHGQY

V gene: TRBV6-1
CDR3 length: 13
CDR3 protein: ASSDKGYSGNTIY

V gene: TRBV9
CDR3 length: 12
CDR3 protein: ASSPLRGDNEQF

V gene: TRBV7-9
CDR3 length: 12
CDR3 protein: ASSFQGFRETQY

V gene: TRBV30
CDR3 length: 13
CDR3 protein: AWSIDGQGHQPQH

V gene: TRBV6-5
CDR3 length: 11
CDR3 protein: ASSYGRQETQY

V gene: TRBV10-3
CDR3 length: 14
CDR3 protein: AISEFGVGLTDTQY

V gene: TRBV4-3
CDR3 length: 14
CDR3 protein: ASSPTSVTNTGELF

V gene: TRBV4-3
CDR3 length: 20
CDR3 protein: ASSQVDLAGDTMSSGANVLT

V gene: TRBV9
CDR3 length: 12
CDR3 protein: ASSVGSGYNEQF

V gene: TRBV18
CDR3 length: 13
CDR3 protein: ASSPVGTAPGPQH

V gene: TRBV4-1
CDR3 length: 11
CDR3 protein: ASSRQLNTEAF

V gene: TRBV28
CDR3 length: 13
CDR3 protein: ASSLSGTGTYGYT

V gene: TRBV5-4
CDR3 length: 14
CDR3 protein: ASSFPGQASNYGYT

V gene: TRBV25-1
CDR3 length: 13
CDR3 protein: ASSEADRMAYEQY

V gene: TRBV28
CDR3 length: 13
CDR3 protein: ASSRTGAGNQPQH

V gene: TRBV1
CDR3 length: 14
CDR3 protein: TSSLRGLVTYNEQF

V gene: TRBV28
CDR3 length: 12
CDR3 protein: ASSSRRRPYEQY

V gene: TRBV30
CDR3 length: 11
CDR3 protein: AWSVQKGAVAF

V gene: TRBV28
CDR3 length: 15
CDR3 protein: ASSFSRQGRVSEKLF

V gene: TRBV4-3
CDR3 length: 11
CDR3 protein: ASSEFSYNEQF

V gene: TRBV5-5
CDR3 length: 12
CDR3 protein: ASSSTVANYGYT

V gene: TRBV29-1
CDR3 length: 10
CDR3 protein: SVASGGETQY

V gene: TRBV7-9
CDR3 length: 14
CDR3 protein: ASSTRDGSSGNTIY

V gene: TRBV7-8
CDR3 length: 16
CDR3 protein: ASSLGLAGAIRPDTQY

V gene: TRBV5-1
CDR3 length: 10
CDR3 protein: ASSRTPWEQY

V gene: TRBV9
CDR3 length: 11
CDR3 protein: ASSITGEREQY

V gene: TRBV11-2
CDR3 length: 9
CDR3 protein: ASTRQETQY

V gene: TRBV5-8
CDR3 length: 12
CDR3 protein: ASSRPVSGNTIY

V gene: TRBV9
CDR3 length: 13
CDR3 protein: ASSVAGLVSYEQY